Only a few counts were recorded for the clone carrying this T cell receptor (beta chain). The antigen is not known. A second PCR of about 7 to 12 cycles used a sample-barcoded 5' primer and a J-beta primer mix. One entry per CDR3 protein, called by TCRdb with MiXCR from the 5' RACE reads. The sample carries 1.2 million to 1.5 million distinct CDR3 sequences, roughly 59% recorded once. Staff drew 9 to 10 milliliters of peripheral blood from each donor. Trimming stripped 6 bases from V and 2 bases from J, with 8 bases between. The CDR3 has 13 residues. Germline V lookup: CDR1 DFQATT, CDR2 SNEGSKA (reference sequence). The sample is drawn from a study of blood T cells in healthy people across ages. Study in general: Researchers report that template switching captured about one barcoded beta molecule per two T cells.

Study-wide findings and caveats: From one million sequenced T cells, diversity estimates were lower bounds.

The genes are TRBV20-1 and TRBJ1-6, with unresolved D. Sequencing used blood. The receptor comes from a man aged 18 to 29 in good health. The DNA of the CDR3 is TGCAGTGCCGCGGGCCCCTATAATTCACCCCTCCACTTT. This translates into CSAAGPYNSPLHF.